The sequence of this T cell receptor beta chain was determined in a study of blood T cell repertoires in COVID-19. Study information: Both acute and convalescent COVID-19 samples were obtained from the United States, Italy and Spain.

In the authors' methods: Counts of nucleated cells, estimated from reference gene primer amplification, were obtained. Sequencing used immunoSEQ multiplex PCR; TCRdb keeps in-frame clones, though not all of them. The V and J calls and the clone size are those of that table, but D and trimming were determined from the DNA. The sample consists of approximately 150,000 clones, 80% to 90% of them appearing once. Trimming cost V 4 bases and J 4 bases; bases outside gene matches: 12. The CDR3 contains 16 residues. The germline V gene encodes CDR1 SNHLY and CDR2 FYNNEI. This clone was seen more than once but under ten times.

The chain has TRBV2 and TRBJ2-5, with TRBD2 matching 7 bases. The sequence was obtained from a woman older than 75 with acute or convalescent COVID-19. What was sequenced was peripheral blood. The CDR3 coding sequence is TGTGCCAGCAGTGCCGAAGGGGCGGGAGCGGGAGAGACCCAGTACTTC. It is translated as CASSAEGAGAGETQYF.